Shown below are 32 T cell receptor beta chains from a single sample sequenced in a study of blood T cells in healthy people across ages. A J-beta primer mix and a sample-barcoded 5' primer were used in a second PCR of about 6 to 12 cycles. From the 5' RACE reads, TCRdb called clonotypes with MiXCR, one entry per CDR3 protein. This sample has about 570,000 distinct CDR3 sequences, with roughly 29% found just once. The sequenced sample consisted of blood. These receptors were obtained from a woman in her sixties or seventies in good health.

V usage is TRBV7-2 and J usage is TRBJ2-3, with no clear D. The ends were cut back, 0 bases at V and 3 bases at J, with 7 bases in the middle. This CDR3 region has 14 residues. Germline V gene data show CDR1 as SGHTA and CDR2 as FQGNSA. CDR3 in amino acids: CASSLAYRTDTQYF. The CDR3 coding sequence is TGTGCCAGCAGCTTAGCGTACAGAACAGATACGCAGTATTTT.

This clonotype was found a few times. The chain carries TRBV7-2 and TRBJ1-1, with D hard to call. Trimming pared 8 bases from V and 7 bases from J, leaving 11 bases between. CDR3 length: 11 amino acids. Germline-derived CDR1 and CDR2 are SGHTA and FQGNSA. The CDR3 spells CASAKVGEAFF. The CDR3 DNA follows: TGTGCCAGCGCTAAGGTGGGTGAAGCTTTCTTT.

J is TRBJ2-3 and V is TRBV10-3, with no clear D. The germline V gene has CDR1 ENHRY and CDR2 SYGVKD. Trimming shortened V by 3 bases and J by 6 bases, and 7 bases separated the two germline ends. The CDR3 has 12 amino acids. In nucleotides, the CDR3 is TGTGCCATCAGTGACACGGGTGATACGCAGTATTTT. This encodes CAISDTGDTQYF.

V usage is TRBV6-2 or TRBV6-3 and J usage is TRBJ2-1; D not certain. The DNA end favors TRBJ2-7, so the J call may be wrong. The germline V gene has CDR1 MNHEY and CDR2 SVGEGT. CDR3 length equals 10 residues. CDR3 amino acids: CASGRYEQYF. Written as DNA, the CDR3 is TGTGCCAGCGGCCGCTACGAGCAGTACTTC.

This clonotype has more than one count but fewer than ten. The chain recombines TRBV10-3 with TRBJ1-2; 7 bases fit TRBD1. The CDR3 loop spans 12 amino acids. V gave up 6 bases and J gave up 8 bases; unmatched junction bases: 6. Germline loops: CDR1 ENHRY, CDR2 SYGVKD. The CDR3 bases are TGTGCCATCAGCGAACCACAGGGGGGCTACACCTTC. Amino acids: CAISEPQGGYTF.

The CDR3 sequence is CASRLPGQGYGYTF. The CDR3 nucleotides are TGTGCCAGCAGACTACCGGGACAGGGCTATGGCTACACCTTC. V is TRBV6-5 and J is TRBJ1-2, with 9 positions matching TRBD1. V trimming: 6 bases; J trimming: 4 bases; junction bases outside the gene matches: 6. Germline V lookup: CDR1 MNHEY, CDR2 SVGAGI. The CDR3 covers 14 residues.

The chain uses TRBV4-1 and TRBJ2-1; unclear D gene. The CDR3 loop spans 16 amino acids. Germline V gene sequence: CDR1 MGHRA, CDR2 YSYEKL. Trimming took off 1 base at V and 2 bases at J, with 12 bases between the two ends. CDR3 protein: CASSQVDLITYNEQFF. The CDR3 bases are TGCGCCAGCAGCCAAGTTGACTTAATAACCTACAATGAGCAGTTCTTC.

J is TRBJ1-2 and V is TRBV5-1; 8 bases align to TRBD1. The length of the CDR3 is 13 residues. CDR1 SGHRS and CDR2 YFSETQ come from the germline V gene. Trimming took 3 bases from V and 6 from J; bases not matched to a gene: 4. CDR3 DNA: TGCGCCAGCAGCTGGACAGGGCGGGATGGCTACACCTTC. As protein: CASSWTGRDGYTF.

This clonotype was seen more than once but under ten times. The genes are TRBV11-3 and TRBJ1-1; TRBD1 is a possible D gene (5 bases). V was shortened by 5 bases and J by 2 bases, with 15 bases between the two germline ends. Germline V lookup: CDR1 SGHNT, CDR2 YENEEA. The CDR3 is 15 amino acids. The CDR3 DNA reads TGTGCCAGCAGCCCGGACATCGGGAAAAACACTGAAGCTTTCTTT. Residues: CASSPDIGKNTEAFF.

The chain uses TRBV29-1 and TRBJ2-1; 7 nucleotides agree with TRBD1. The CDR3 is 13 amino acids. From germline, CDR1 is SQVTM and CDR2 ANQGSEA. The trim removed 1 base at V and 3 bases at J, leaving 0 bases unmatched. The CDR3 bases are TGCAGCGTTGAAGGGACAGGCTACAATGAGCAGTTCTTC. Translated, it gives CSVEGTGYNEQFF.

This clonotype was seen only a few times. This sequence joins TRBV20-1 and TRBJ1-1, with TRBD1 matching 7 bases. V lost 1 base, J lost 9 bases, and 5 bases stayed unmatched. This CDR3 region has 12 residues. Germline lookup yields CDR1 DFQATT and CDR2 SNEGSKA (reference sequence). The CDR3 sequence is CSARGPGGKAFF. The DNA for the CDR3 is TGCAGTGCTAGAGGGCCAGGGGGTAAAGCTTTCTTT.

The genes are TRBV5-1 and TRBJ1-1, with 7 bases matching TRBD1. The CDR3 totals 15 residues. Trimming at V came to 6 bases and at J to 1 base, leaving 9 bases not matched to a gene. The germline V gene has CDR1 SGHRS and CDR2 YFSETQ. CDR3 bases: TGCGCCAGCACCCTTCAGGGGGGCGGGAACACTGAAGCTTTCTTT. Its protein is CASTLQGGGNTEAFF.

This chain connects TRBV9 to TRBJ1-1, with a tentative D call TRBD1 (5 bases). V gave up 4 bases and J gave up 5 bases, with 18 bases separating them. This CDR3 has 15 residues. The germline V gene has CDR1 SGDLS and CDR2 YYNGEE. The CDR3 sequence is CASSPILVKGTEAFF. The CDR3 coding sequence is TGTGCCAGCAGCCCCATCCTGGTGAAGGGGACTGAAGCTTTCTTT.

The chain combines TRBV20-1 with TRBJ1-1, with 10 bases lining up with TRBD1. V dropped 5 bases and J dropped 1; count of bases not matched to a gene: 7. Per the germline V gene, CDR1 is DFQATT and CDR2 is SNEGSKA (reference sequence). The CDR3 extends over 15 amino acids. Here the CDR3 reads CSAPMTGGKNTEAFF. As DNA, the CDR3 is TGCAGTGCTCCAATGACAGGGGGCAAGAACACTGAAGCTTTCTTT.

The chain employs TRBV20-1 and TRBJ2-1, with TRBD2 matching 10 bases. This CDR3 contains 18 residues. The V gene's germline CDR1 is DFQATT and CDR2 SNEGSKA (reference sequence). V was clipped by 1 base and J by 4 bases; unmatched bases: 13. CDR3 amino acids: CSARGPSGGTSEYNEQFF. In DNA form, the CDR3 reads TGCAGTGCTAGAGGACCAAGTGGGGGGACTAGCGAATACAATGAGCAGTTCTTC.

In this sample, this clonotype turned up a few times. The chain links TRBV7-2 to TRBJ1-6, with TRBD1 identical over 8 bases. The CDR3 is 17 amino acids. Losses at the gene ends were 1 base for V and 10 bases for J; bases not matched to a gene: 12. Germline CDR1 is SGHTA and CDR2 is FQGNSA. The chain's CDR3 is CASSLEGTGRLGSPLHF. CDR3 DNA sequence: TGTGCCAGCAGCTTAGAAGGGACAGGCCGCCTTGGGTCACCCCTCCACTTT.

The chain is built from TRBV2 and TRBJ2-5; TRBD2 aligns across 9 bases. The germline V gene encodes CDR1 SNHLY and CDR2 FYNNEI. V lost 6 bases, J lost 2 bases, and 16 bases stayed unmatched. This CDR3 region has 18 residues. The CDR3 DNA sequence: TGTGCCAGCAGACAAGGGTTTGTAACTAGCGGGTATCAAGAGACCCAGTACTTC. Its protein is CASRQGFVTSGYQETQYF.

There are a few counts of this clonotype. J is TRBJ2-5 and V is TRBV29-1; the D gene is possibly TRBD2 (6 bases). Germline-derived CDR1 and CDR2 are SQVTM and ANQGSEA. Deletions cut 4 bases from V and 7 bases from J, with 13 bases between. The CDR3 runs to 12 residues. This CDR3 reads CSVGHGGGTQYF. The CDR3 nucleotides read TGCAGCGTTGGACACGGGGGAGGGACCCAGTACTTC.

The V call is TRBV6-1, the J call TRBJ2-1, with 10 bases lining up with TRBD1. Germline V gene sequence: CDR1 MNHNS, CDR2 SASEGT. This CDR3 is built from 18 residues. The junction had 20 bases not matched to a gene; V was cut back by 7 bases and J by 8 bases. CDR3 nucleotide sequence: TGTGCCAGCATACAGGGGCTGGGAAGGGGACAGGGGCGCTATGAGCAGTTCTTC. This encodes CASIQGLGRGQGRYEQFF.

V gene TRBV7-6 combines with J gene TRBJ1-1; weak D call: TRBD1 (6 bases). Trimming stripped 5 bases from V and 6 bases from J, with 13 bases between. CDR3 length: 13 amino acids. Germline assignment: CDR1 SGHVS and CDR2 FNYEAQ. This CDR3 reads CASSGAPGAEAFF. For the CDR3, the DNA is TGTGCCAGCAGCGGAGCCCCAGGGGCTGAAGCTTTCTTT.

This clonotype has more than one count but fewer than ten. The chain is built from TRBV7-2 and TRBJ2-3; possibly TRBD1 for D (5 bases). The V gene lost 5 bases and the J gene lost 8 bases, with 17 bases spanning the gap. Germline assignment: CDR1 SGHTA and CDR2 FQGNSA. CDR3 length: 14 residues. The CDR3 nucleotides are TGTGCCAGCAGCCAAATCAGGGCCACGGGTACGCAGTATTTT. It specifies CASSQIRATGTQYF.

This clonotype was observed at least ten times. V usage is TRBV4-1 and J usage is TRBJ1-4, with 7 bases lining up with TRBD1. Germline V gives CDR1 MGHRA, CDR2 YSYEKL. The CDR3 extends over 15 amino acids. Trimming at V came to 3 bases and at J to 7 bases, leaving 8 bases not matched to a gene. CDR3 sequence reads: CASSHPDRDGEKLFF. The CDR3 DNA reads TGCGCCAGCAGCCACCCAGACAGGGACGGTGAAAAACTGTTTTTT.

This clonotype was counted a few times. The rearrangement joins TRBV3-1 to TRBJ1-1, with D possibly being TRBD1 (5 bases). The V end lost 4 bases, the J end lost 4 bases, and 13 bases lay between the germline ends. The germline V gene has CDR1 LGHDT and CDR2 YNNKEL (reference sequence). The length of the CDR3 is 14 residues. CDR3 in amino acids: CASSPRQTITEAFF. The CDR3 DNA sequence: TGTGCCAGCAGCCCAAGACAGACGATCACTGAAGCTTTCTTT.

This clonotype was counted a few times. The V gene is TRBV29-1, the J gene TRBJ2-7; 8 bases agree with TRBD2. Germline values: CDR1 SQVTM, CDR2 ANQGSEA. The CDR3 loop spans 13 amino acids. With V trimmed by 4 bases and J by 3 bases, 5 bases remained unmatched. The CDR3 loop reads CSVGAGGSYEQYF. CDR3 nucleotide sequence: TGCAGCGTTGGGGCGGGGGGAAGCTACGAGCAGTACTTC.

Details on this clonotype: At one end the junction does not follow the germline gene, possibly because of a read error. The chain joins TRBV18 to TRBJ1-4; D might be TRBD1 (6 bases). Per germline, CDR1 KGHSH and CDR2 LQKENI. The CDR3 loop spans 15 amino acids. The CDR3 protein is CASSSPGGQYEKLFF. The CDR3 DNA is TGTGCCAGCTCATCACCGGGGGGCCAGTATGAAAAACTGTTTTTT. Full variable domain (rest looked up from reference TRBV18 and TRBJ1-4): NAGVMQNPRHLVRRRGQEARLRCSPMKGHSHVYWYRQLPEEGLKFMVYLQKENIIDESGMPKERFSAEFPKEGPSILRIQQVVRGDSAAYFCASSSPGGQYEKLFFGSGTQLSVL.

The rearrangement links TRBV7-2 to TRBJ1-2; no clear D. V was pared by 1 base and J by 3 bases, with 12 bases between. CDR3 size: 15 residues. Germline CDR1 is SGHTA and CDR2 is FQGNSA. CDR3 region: CASSLGRIGYYGYTF. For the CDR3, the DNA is TGTGCCAGCAGCTTAGGCAGGATCGGGTACTATGGCTACACCTTC.

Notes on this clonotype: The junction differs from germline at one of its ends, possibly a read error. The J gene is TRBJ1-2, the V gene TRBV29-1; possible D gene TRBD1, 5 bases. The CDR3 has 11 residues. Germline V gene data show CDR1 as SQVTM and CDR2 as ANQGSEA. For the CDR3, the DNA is TGCAGCGCCGCGGGGTCGAGGGGCTGCACCTTC. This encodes CSAAGSRGCTF.

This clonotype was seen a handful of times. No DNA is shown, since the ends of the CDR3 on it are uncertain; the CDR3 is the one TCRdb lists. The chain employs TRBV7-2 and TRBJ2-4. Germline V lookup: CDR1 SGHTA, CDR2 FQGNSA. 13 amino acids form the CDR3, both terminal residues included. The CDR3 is CASSPVAFGSEYF.

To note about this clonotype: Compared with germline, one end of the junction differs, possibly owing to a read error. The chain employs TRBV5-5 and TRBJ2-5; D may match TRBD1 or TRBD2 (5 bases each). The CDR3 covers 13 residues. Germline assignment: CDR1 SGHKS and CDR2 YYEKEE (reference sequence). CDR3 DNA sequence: TGTGCCTGCAGCTTCGGGGCTCAAGAGACCCAGTACTTC. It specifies CACSFGAQETQYF.

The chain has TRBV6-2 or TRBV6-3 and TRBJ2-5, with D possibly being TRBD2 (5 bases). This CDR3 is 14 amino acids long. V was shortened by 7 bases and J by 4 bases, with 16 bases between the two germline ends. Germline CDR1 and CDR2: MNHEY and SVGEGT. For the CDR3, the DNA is TGTGCCAGCAAGGAGAGCCTAGCTCGAGAGACCCAGTACTTC. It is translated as CASKESLARETQYF.

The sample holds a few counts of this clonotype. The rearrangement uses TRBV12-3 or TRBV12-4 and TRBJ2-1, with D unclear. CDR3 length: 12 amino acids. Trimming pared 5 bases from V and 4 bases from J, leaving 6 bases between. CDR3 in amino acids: CASSTEYNEQFF. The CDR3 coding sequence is TGTGCCAGCAGTACGGAATACAATGAGCAGTTCTTC.

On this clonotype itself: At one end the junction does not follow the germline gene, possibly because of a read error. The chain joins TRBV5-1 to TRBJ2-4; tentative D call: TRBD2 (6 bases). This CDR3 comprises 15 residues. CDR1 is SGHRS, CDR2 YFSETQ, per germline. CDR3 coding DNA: TGTGCCAGCAGCAGGGAGGCGGGGCTCCAAAACATTCAGTACTTC. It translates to CASSREAGLQNIQYF.